The rows below give T cell receptor beta chains drawn from one sample of a study of cytomegalovirus exposure and HLA in healthy donors. Profiled with immunoSEQ multiplex PCR; TCRdb holds only in-frame clones, not every one. The table lists around 99,000 clones, under 90% of them singletons. The sequencing input was PBMCs. These receptors were obtained from a woman between 25 and 40 years old in good health and CMV-seronegative. CDR3s leave out the opening cysteine and the closing phenylalanine or tryptophan. A clone size is listed for some rows: how often the clone was seen (once, few, many), or a class if it is expanded.

v_call: TRBV6-5
clone_size: NA
cdr3_aa: ASSSTTAEAF

v_call: TRBV15
clone_size: NA
cdr3_aa: ATSTGAGAYEQY

v_call: TRBV9
clone_size: NA
cdr3_aa: ASSVAWGGAGYEQY

v_call: TRBV7-2
clone_size: few
cdr3_aa: ASSPDYSYEQY

v_call: TRBV9
clone_size: NA
cdr3_aa: ASSAVLAGGRAGELF

v_call: TRBV19
clone_size: NA
cdr3_aa: ASSISPDTQY

v_call: TRBV6-1
clone_size: NA
cdr3_aa: ASSEAGGRGSSEAF

v_call: TRBV6-6
clone_size: NA
cdr3_aa: ASRTSGNIQY

v_call: TRBV19
clone_size: NA
cdr3_aa: ASSRGQTYEQY

v_call: TRBV28
clone_size: NA
cdr3_aa: ASTTTGGTSEKLF

v_call: TRBV29-1
clone_size: NA
cdr3_aa: SVVSKRGYEQY

v_call: TRBV7-9
clone_size: NA
cdr3_aa: ASSPTSGTSYEQY

v_call: TRBV28
clone_size: NA
cdr3_aa: ASKEGPYNEQF

v_call: TRBV19
clone_size: once
cdr3_aa: ASSRLAPADTQY

v_call: TRBV5-6
clone_size: medium-sized
cdr3_aa: ASSFTSDYNEQF

v_call: TRBV4-1
clone_size: NA
cdr3_aa: ASSQDPGTLEAF

v_call: TRBV28
clone_size: NA
cdr3_aa: ASRSGGHSNTEAF

v_call: TRBV14
clone_size: NA
cdr3_aa: ASSPRRSSYNEQF

v_call: TRBV5-4
clone_size: NA
cdr3_aa: ASSFDLGGYGYT

v_call: TRBV4-1
clone_size: NA
cdr3_aa: ASSQVTGAGFFYGYT

v_call: TRBV10-3
clone_size: few
cdr3_aa: AINPGLEWTNEQF

v_call: TRBV7-2
clone_size: NA
cdr3_aa: ASSGGGEGLLREQY

v_call: TRBV11-3
clone_size: NA
cdr3_aa: ASSAGTSGTEQY

v_call: TRBV7-9
clone_size: NA
cdr3_aa: ASSLPLGTGTYEQY

v_call: TRBV4-3
clone_size: NA
cdr3_aa: ASSQDRPGQTNTEAF

v_call: TRBV29-1
clone_size: NA
cdr3_aa: SGGPGQGAEGYT

v_call: TRBV6-5
clone_size: once
cdr3_aa: ASTQGGGYT

v_call: TRBV6-5
clone_size: NA
cdr3_aa: ASSYGTRGSYEQY

v_call: TRBV5-4
clone_size: NA
cdr3_aa: ASSLQLAGGPGNEQF

v_call: TRBV7-9
clone_size: NA
cdr3_aa: ASSTLRLDRGRGNQPQH

v_call: TRBV27
clone_size: NA
cdr3_aa: ASRPGQNTYGYT

v_call: TRBV7-9
clone_size: NA
cdr3_aa: ASKNQGQGSTGELF

v_call: TRBV28
clone_size: NA
cdr3_aa: ASETPGQAHPEAF

v_call: TRBV14
clone_size: few
cdr3_aa: ASSQVGSLEGYT

v_call: TRBV25-1
clone_size: NA
cdr3_aa: ASSEAETSPLYEQY

v_call: TRBV5-4
clone_size: NA
cdr3_aa: ASSPAGSRDTGELF

v_call: TRBV5-1
clone_size: NA
cdr3_aa: ASSYGQGYEQY

v_call: TRBV27
clone_size: NA
cdr3_aa: ASSYRGQSPTPWNEQF

v_call: TRBV27
clone_size: NA
cdr3_aa: ASSRRGLYNEQF